One and the same sample provided the 22 T cell receptor beta chains below, sequenced in a study of monozygotic twins with inflammatory bowel disease (dated by TCRdb to about 2019). Libraries were constructed by 5' RACE. The run used an Illumina HiSeq 2500. TCRdb reprocessed the reads; each CDR3 protein sequence makes one entry, and DNA is unavailable. For this sample, the table gives around 370,000 distinct CDR3 sequences. The ten largest clones represent about 2.5% of the sample. What was sequenced was blood. The receptor source for this set is a human donor with ulcerative colitis or Crohn's disease, or a healthy co-twin of an affected twin (not recorded which).

This chain links TRBV7-6 with TRBJ1-5. The CDR3 is made up of 15 amino acids. CDR1 is SGHVS, CDR2 FNYEAQ, per germline. CDR3 protein: CASSLDQNSNQPQHF.

V gene TRBV7-9 combines with J gene TRBJ1-3; TCRdb gives TRBD1 as the D gene, but with no DNA this cannot be confirmed. The CDR3 spans 19 residues. CDR1 and CDR2 from the germline V gene are SEHNR and FQNEAQ (reference sequence). The CDR3 loop reads CASTTGTGSGWSSGNTIYF.

The V call is TRBV20-1, the J call TRBJ2-7; TCRdb calls TRBD2, which cannot be checked without DNA. The germline V gene has CDR1 DFQATT and CDR2 SNEGSKA (reference sequence). CDR3 length: 14 amino acids. The CDR3 sequence is CSGIRLAGSYEQYF.

The chain carries TRBV5-1 and TRBJ1-2. CDR1 SGHRS and CDR2 YFSETQ come from the germline V gene. CDR3 length equals 12 residues. The CDR3 spells CASSPDNYGYTF.

This chain's CDR3 is CSALSRTSLKYEQFF. The chain uses TRBV20-1 and TRBJ2-1; no DNA is available, so the TRBD2 call from TCRdb remains unchecked. CDR3 length: 15 residues. CDR1 and CDR2 (germline): DFQATT, SNEGSKA (reference sequence).

The J gene is TRBJ2-5, the V gene TRBV7-2; the TCRdb call, TRBD1, lacks DNA for checking. Germline V lookup: CDR1 SGHTA, CDR2 FQGNSA. This CDR3 spans 14 amino acids. CDR3 sequence: CASSLAGGTETQYF.

The rearrangement joins TRBV7-2 to TRBJ2-3; TCRdb proposes TRBD2, but this gene call is untestable without DNA. CDR3 size: 12 residues. Germline CDR1 and CDR2: SGHTA and FQGNSA. This CDR3 is CASSSPPDTQYF.

The chain links TRBV5-1 to TRBJ2-3; TCRdb lists TRBD1, though no DNA is available to test this call. Germline CDR1 and CDR2: SGHRS and YFSETQ. The CDR3 runs 16 residues. The CDR3 sequence is CASSLALGRGGDTQYF.

The J gene is TRBJ1-5, the V gene TRBV28; the D gene TCRdb calls, TRBD1, cannot be checked with no DNA. The CDR3 length is 15 residues. The V gene's germline CDR1 is MDHEN and CDR2 SYDVKM. The CDR3 spells CASTPAGISNQPQHF.

V and J are TRBV7-9 and TRBJ1-2; the TRBD1 assignment by TCRdb is unverifiable without DNA. CDR1 and CDR2 from the germline V gene are SEHNR and FQNEAQ (reference sequence). This CDR3 region has 15 residues. The CDR3 region is CASSPGWDINYGYTF.

The chain employs TRBV6-5 and TRBJ2-7; TCRdb proposes TRBD1, but this gene call is untestable without DNA. This CDR3 has 15 amino acids. Germline-derived CDR1 and CDR2 are MNHEY and SVGAGI. CDR3 loop: CASSYSRDRTYEQYF.

The chain recombines TRBV6-1 with TRBJ1-1; there is no DNA to check the TCRdb D call of TRBD1. This CDR3 spans 14 amino acids. Germline loops: CDR1 MNHNS, CDR2 SASEGT. The CDR3 region is CASSTGVQNTEAFF.

The chain carries TRBV30 and TRBJ2-5; as DNA is missing, the TRBD1 call by TCRdb cannot be tested. From germline, CDR1 is GTSNPN and CDR2 SVGIG (reference sequence). This CDR3 is built from 13 residues. This CDR3 is CAWSLWTGETQYF.

The chain uses TRBV29-1 and TRBJ2-2; TCRdb's D gene call, TRBD1, goes unchecked for lack of DNA. CDR3 length: 14 residues. Germline V gives CDR1 SQVTM, CDR2 ANQGSEA. The chain's CDR3 is CSARQPINTGELFF.

The V and J genes are TRBV4-1 and TRBJ2-7; the TCRdb D gene call, TRBD1, has no DNA to confirm it. Germline CDR1 MGHRA, CDR2 YSYEKL. This CDR3 contains 16 residues. The CDR3 is CASSHLTRDRGREQYF.

The CDR3 loop is CASSLSPGGTTDTQYF. This chain links TRBV13 with TRBJ2-3; TCRdb outputs TRBD1, but without DNA this stays unchecked. The CDR3 sequence is 16 residues long. CDR1 PRHDT and CDR2 FYEKMQ come from the germline V gene (reference sequence).

This chain connects TRBV2 to TRBJ2-1; TCRdb names TRBD2, which stays unverified in the absence of DNA. The CDR3 spans 18 residues. Germline loops: CDR1 SNHLY, CDR2 FYNNEI. The CDR3 reads CASDRPIYVRRGGNEQFF.

V and J are TRBV11-2 and TRBJ2-3; the D call from TCRdb, TRBD2, cannot be confirmed without DNA. The CDR3 runs 19 residues. Looked up from germline, CDR1 is SGHAT and CDR2 is FQNNGV. This chain's CDR3 is CASSLVSGGLLLSTDTQYF.

V gene TRBV4-3 combines with J gene TRBJ1-5. Germline CDR1 reads LGHNA; CDR2 reads YSLEER. This CDR3 has 15 residues. The CDR3 loop is CASSLDGYSNQPQHF.

The gene calls are TRBV20-1 and TRBJ2-5; the TCRdb D gene call, TRBD2, has no DNA to confirm it. CDR1 DFQATT and CDR2 SNEGSKA come from the germline V gene (reference sequence). The length of the CDR3 is 14 residues. Here the CDR3 reads CSALLDGELETQYF.

V usage is TRBV12-3 or TRBV12-4 and J usage is TRBJ2-7. This CDR3 spans 12 amino acids. CDR3 sequence reads: CAKIGNSYEQYF.

The chain links TRBV28 to TRBJ1-2; lacking DNA, the TRBD1 call made by TCRdb goes unchecked. Per the germline V gene, CDR1 is MDHEN and CDR2 is SYDVKM. The CDR3 has 13 amino acids. CDR3 residues: CASLQTGHYGYTF.